This note documents a single T cell receptor beta chain sequence. Its antigen is as yet unknown. Primers for the PCR totalled 60 Vbeta and 13 Jbeta. TCRdb keeps only in-frame clones here, not all; method: immunoSEQ multiplex PCR. This table holds approximately 120,000 clones, 77% found once. The data derive from a study of cytomegalovirus exposure and HLA in healthy donors. Study findings and constraints: Analyses of presence and absence presupposed an approximately uniform sequencing depth across donors. Rarity characterized most TCR sequences, yet some public TCRs appeared in many donors.

Material for sequencing was PBMCs. This clonotype was obtained from a woman aged 40 to 49 in good health and CMV-seropositive.

The CDR3 loop reads CASRGDRRRNGYTF. CDR3 nucleotide sequence: TGTGCCAGCAGGGGGGACAGGCGTAGGAATGGCTACACCTTC. This sequence joins TRBV2 and TRBJ1-2, with 8 bases aligning to TRBD1. The CDR3 has 14 amino acids. J was trimmed by 6 bases and V by 6 bases; bases with no gene match: 9. Germline lookup yields CDR1 SNHLY and CDR2 FYNNEI.